The source of this T cell receptor beta chain is a study of shared clonotypes between healthy human individuals. This CDR3 has 14 amino acids. Germline V gene data show CDR1 as LNHDA and CDR2 as SQIVND (reference sequence). The ends were cut back, 5 bases at V and 0 bases at J, with 9 bases in the middle. CD45RO-negative, CCR7-positively selected cells formed the naive CD8 fraction, excluding terminally differentiated effector memory CD45RA+ cells. Each subset's genomic DNA was shared equally among a number of immunoSEQ plates. Clones were sequenced by immunoSEQ multiplex PCR, and TCRdb holds only the in-frame ones, with some missing. The table shows some 2,000,000 clones, with about 95% occurring only once. On this clone itself: Other DNA sequences in the sample encode the same CDR3.

The sequenced sample consisted of naive CD8+ T cells sorted from blood. The sequence was collected from a man aged 18 to 29 in good health. The rearrangement joins TRBV19 to TRBJ2-3; no definite D call. The CDR3 DNA reads as TGTGCCAGTAGTCTCCTGGGGAGCACAGATACGCAGTATTTT. It codes for CASSLLGSTDTQYF.